This T cell receptor (beta chain) was profiled in a study of cytomegalovirus exposure and HLA in healthy donors. The donors gave bone marrow, and they were healthy. The CDR3 has 14 amino acids. Germline-derived CDR1 and CDR2 are SGHRS and YFSETQ. Trimming removed 0 bases at V and 5 bases at J, with 11 bases between. The PCR had 60 Vbeta and 13 Jbeta primers. This table comes from immunoSEQ multiplex PCR, and its TCRdb copy is limited to in-frame clones, with some not included. Among 150,000 to 200,000 clones listed, roughly 80% were seen once. This TCR was recovered from a woman in her forties in good health and CMV-seronegative. The chain recombines TRBV5-1 with TRBJ1-1; D is undetermined. Sequencing was done on a sample of PBMCs. CDR3 protein: CASSLVEGDTEAFF. The CDR3 DNA reads TGCGCCAGCAGCTTGGTAGAGGGAGATACTGAAGCTTTCTTT.